The clone carrying this TCR beta chain showed up many times. Its target is not known. The sample originates from a study of neurological immune-mediated disorders. Turning to the study itself: The 35 or so patients with multiple sclerosis comprised roughly 31 relapsing-remitting cases and 3 secondary progressive cases. Study conclusions and caveats: Patients with HTLV-1-associated myelopathy had the highest level of TCR clonal expansion, whereas patients with multiple sclerosis had the lowest level, falling beneath the level found in healthy controls.

J gave up 6 bases and V 3 bases, and 10 bases lay outside the gene matches. This CDR3 is built from 15 residues. The germline CDR1 and CDR2 sequences are SGHTA and FQGNSA. Template-switch 5'RACE cDNA synthesis added a 10-nucleotide unique molecular identifier. Each CDR3 protein gets one entry after TCRdb re-called the 5' RACE reads with MiXCR. The sample records some 65,000 distinct CDR3 sequences, 3.5% to 4.5% being singletons. This chain uses TRBV7-2 with TRBJ2-7, with 8 positions matching TRBD2. The sequenced sample consisted of PBMCs. The sequence derives from a man between 50 and 59 years old with multiple sclerosis. The CDR3 DNA reads TGTGCCAGCAGCTTTAGCGGGGTAGTAGGGTCCGAGCAGTACTTC. It is translated as CASSFSGVVGSEQYF. Combining the CDR3 with reference TRBV7-2 and TRBJ2-7 gives the whole variable domain GAGVSQSPSNKVTEKGKDVELRCDPISGHTALYWYRQSLGQGLEFLIYFQGNSAPDKSGLPSDRFSAERTGGSVSTLTIQRTQQEDSAVYLCASSFSGVVGSEQYFGPGTRLTVT.